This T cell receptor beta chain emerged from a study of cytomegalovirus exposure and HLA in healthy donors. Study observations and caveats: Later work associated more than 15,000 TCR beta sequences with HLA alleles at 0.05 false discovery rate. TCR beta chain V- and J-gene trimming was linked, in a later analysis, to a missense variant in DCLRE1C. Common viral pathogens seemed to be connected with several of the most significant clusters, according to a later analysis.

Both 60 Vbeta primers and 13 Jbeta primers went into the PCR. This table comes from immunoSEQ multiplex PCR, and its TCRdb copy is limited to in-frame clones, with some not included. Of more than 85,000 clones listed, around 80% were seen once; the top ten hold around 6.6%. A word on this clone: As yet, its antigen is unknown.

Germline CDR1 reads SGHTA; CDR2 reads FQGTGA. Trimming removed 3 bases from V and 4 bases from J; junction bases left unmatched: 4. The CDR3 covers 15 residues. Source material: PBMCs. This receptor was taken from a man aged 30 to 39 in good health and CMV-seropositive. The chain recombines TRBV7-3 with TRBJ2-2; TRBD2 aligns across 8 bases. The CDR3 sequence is CASSLQSGGTGELFF. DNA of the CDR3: TGTGCCAGCAGCTTGCAAAGCGGGGGCACCGGGGAGCTGTTTTTT.